The 18 T cell receptor beta chains below all came from one sample that was sequenced in a study of T cells after yellow fever vaccination. TCRdb passed the 5' RACE reads through MiXCR, listing each CDR3 protein once. The table includes approximately 300,000 distinct CDR3 sequences, 8.7% detected once. This sample comprised PBMCs, obtained on the day of the first yellow fever vaccination. The receptors were gathered from a man aged 18 to 29 who received the YFV17D yellow fever vaccine.

This clonotype came up many times. The genes are TRBV4-2 and TRBJ1-2; D is possibly TRBD1 (5 bases). The CDR3 is 15 residues long. Trimming removed 4 bases from V and 3 bases from J, with 15 bases in between. The germline V gene encodes CDR1 LGHNA and CDR2 YNFKEQ. The CDR3 protein is CASSPRKGVDYGYTF. Here the CDR3 DNA reads TGTGCCAGCAGCCCGCGAAAAGGGGTGGACTATGGCTACACCTTC.

Turning to this clonotype: A junction end diverges from the germline sequence, so it may reflect a read error. The gene calls are TRBV20-1 and TRBJ2-1; 7 positions agree with TRBD1. CDR1 and CDR2 (germline): DFQATT, SNEGSKA (reference sequence). The CDR3 length is 14 residues. This chain's CDR3 is CSARDRAYYNEQFF. The DNA of the CDR3 is TGCAGTGCTCGAGACAGGGCCTATTACAATGAGCAGTTCTTC.

This clonotype was recorded many times. This rearrangement joins TRBV5-1 to TRBJ2-3; D not certain. Germline V gene data show CDR1 as SGHRS and CDR2 as YFSETQ. The CDR3 sequence is 16 residues long. V lost 0 bases to trimming and J lost 0 bases, with 11 bases between them. The CDR3 DNA follows: TGCGCCAGCAGCTTGGGGGGAATGACTAGCACAGATACGCAGTATTTT. It is translated as CASSLGGMTSTDTQYF. Combining the CDR3 with reference TRBV5-1 and TRBJ2-3 gives the whole variable domain KAGVTQTPRYLIKTRGQQVTLSCSPISGHRSVSWYQQTPGQGLQFLFEYFSETQRNKGNFPGRFSGRQFSNSRSEMNVSTLELGDSALYLCASSLGGMTSTDTQYFGPGTRLTVL.

This clonotype was observed a handful of times. CDR3 sequence reads: CASKGWDTQYF. The DNA for the CDR3 is TGTGCCAGCAAGGGTTGGGATACGCAGTATTTT. V is TRBV28 and J is TRBJ2-3; D is ambiguous. The CDR3 contains 11 residues. V lost 7 bases, J lost 6 bases, and 8 bases lay in between. Germline V gene data show CDR1 as MDHEN and CDR2 as SYDVKM.

The genes are TRBV6-1 and TRBJ2-5; tentatively, D is TRBD2 (5 bases). The CDR3 is 14 residues long. CDR1 is MNHNS and CDR2 is SASEGT in the germline V gene. V was clipped by 5 bases and J by 5 bases, with 15 bases between them. The CDR3 loop reads CASSPPGWRETQYF. The CDR3 nucleotides are TGTGCCAGCAGTCCCCCAGGTTGGAGGGAGACCCAGTACTTC.

The V gene is TRBV25-1, the J gene TRBJ2-5; no clear D gene. Trimming left V 1 base short and J 5 bases short, with 14 bases between. In germline, CDR1 is MGHDK, CDR2 SYGVNS. The CDR3 consists of 15 residues. CDR3 nucleotide sequence: TGTGCCAGCAGTGAATTTGCTACCGGCCGCGAGACCCAGTACTTC. Its protein product is CASSEFATGRETQYF. The whole variable domain, remainder taken from reference TRBV25-1 and TRBJ2-5, is EADIYQTPRYLVIGTGKKITLECSQTMGHDKMYWYQQDPGMELHLIHYSYGVNSTEKGDLSSESTVSRIRTEHFPLTLESARPSHTSQYLCASSEFATGRETQYFGPGTRLLVL.

This clonotype was recorded a few times. The chain carries TRBV12-3 or TRBV12-4 and TRBJ1-2; no reliable D call. This CDR3 is built from 14 residues. The V and J ends lost 5 bases and 4 bases respectively, with 14 bases between them. The CDR3 DNA reads as TGTGCCAGCAGTCCCGGCCCCGCGGGCTATGGCTACACCTTC. It specifies CASSPGPAGYGYTF.

This clonotype was seen a handful of times. V usage is TRBV6-6 and J usage is TRBJ2-7; 9 bases align to TRBD1. Germline assignment: CDR1 MNHNY and CDR2 SVGAGI (reference sequence). This CDR3 is 13 amino acids long. Trimming removed 7 bases from V and 5 bases from J; junction bases left unmatched: 6. CDR3 residues: CASTGTGRDEQYF. Written as DNA, the CDR3 is TGTGCCAGCACCGGGACAGGGCGCGACGAGCAGTACTTC.

This clonotype was picked up many times. The chain carries TRBV2 and TRBJ2-4; unclear D gene. CDR1 and CDR2 (germline): SNHLY, FYNNEI. Between the trimmed V and J ends, which lost 10 bases and 12 bases, there was a span of 19 bases. This CDR3 is built from 12 residues. The CDR3 sequence: CAIALTETTQYF. The CDR3 coding sequence is TGTGCCATCGCTCTTACGGAGACAACTCAGTACTTC.

The chain couples TRBV3-1 to TRBJ1-5; TRBD1 aligns across 7 bases. Germline loops: CDR1 LGHDT, CDR2 YNNKEL (reference sequence). The CDR3 length is 14 residues. V dropped 2 bases and J dropped 9; count of bases not matched to a gene: 7. This CDR3 reads CASSQRDSGLPQHF. CDR3 DNA sequence: TGTGCCAGCAGCCAAAGGGACAGTGGATTGCCCCAGCATTTT. The full variable domain, rest sourced from reference TRBV3-1 and TRBJ1-5, is DTAVSQTPKYLVTQMGNDKSIKCEQNLGHDTMYWYKQDSKKFLKIMFSYNNKELIINETVPNRFSPKSPDKAHLNLHINSLELGDSAVYFCASSQRDSGLPQHFGDGTRLSIL.

This clonotype occurred many times. This chain connects TRBV6-5 to TRBJ1-4; 7 nucleotides agree with TRBD1. Germline CDR1 is MNHEY and CDR2 is SVGAGI. After removal of 0 bases from V and 8 bases from J, the junction contained 15 bases not matched to a gene. The CDR3 sequence is 18 residues long. CDR3 sequence: CASSYSSHRGAQDEKLFF. In DNA, the CDR3 is TGTGCCAGCAGTTACTCGAGCCACAGGGGTGCGCAAGACGAAAAACTGTTTTTT.

In this sample, this clonotype turned up a few times. This chain uses TRBV12-3 or TRBV12-4 with TRBJ2-7; possible D gene TRBD2, 5 bases. The CDR3 consists of 12 residues. The germline V and J ends were trimmed by 5 bases and 6 bases, with 11 bases remaining between them. This chain's CDR3 is CASSPGSAEQYF. DNA of the CDR3: TGTGCCAGCAGTCCGGGATCCGCCGAGCAGTACTTC.

This clonotype has more than one count but fewer than ten. The chain employs TRBV27 and TRBJ1-2, with 8 bases fitting TRBD1. In germline, CDR1 is MNHEY, CDR2 SMNVEV (reference sequence). The CDR3 is 14 residues long. V lost 6 bases and J lost 9; bases outside the gene matches: 12. CDR3 in DNA: TGTGCCAGCAGCCGGGACAGGTTAACTAGGAGCTACACCTTC. This encodes CASSRDRLTRSYTF.

This clonotype has only a few counts. The chain recombines TRBV3-1 with TRBJ2-3, with unresolved D. CDR1 LGHDT and CDR2 YNNKEL come from the germline V gene (reference sequence). Trimming removed 4 bases at V and 4 bases at J, with 9 bases between. CDR3 length: 13 amino acids. The CDR3 reads CASSRRRADTQYF. CDR3 coding DNA: TGTGCCAGCAGCCGAAGAAGGGCAGATACGCAGTATTTT.

At least ten counts were recorded for this clonotype. The chain couples TRBV15 to TRBJ2-3, with a weak D call TRBD2 (5 bases). Trimming cost V 6 bases and J 2 bases, with 12 bases left between them. CDR1 is LNHNV and CDR2 is YYDKDF in the germline V gene (reference sequence). The length of the CDR3 is 14 residues. For the CDR3, the DNA is TGTGCCACCAGGCAAGCGGACCTCACAGATACGCAGTATTTT. Its protein product is CATRQADLTDTQYF.

This clonotype was found a few times. CDR3: CASSPREGASNTEAFF. The CDR3 DNA reads as TGTGCCAGCTCACCAAGAGAGGGGGCCTCGAACACTGAAGCTTTCTTT. The chain has TRBV18 and TRBJ1-1, with 7 bases identical to TRBD1. The germline V gene encodes CDR1 KGHSH and CDR2 LQKENI. The CDR3 length is 16 residues. The ends lost 2 bases at V and 1 base at J; junction bases unmatched: 7. Together with reference TRBV18 and TRBJ1-1, the CDR3 gives the full variable domain: NAGVMQNPRHLVRRRGQEARLRCSPMKGHSHVYWYRQLPEEGLKFMVYLQKENIIDESGMPKERFSAEFPKEGPSILRIQQVVRGDSAAYFCASSPREGASNTEAFFGQGTRLTVV.

This clonotype has a count of ten or more. This rearrangement joins TRBV7-9 to TRBJ1-6; unclear D gene. V was shortened by 5 bases and J by 10 bases, with 21 bases between the two germline ends. Per the germline V gene, CDR1 is SEHNR and CDR2 is FQNEAQ (reference sequence). The CDR3 is 16 residues long. DNA of the CDR3: TGTGCCAGCAGCCCACCCGAGGGAGCCCGAGGGTCACCCCTCCACTTT. Protein: CASSPPEGARGSPLHF. Combining the CDR3 with reference TRBV7-9 and TRBJ1-6 gives the whole variable domain DTGVSQNPRHKITKRGQNVTFRCDPISEHNRLYWYRQTLGQGPEFLTYFQNEAQLEKSRLLSDRFSAERPKGSFSTLEIQRTEQGDSAMYLCASSPPEGARGSPLHFGNGTRLTVT.

In this sample, this clonotype turned up a few times. The J gene is TRBJ2-1, the V gene TRBV7-9, with a tentative D call TRBD2 (6 bases). The V end lost 1 base, the J end lost 2 bases, and 12 bases lay between the germline ends. CDR1 is SEHNR, CDR2 FQNEAQ, per germline (reference sequence). CDR3 length: 16 amino acids. In nucleotides, the CDR3 is TGTGCCAGCAGCTTAGAAACGGGGAGGACCTACAATGAGCAGTTCTTC. Amino acids: CASSLETGRTYNEQFF.